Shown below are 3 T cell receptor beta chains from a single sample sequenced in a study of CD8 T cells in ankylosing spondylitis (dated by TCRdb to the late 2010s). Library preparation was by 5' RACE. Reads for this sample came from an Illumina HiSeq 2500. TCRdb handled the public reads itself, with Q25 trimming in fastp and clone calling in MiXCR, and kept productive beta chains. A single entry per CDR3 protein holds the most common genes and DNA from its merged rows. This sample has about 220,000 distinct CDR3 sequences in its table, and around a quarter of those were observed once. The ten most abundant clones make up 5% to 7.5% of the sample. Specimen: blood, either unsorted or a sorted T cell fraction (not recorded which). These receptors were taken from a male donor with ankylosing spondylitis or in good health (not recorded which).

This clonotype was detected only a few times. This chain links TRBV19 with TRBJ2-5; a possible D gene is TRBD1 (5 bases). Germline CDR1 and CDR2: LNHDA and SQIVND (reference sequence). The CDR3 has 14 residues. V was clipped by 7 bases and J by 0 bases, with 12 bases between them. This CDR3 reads CASTKSRDQETQYF. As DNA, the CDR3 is TGTGCCAGTACCAAATCCAGGGACCAAGAGACCCAGTACTTC.

The CDR3 DNA reads as TGTGCCAGCAGTTACTCGAAGGCGGGAGGCTCCTTCGGGGAGCTGTTTTTT. Protein product: CASSYSKAGGSFGELFF. The V call is TRBV6-5, the J call TRBJ2-2, with TRBD2 matching over 8 bases. V shed 0 bases, J shed 7 bases, and the junction held 10 bases outside the gene matches. Germline lookup yields CDR1 MNHEY and CDR2 SVGAGI. The CDR3 contains 17 residues.

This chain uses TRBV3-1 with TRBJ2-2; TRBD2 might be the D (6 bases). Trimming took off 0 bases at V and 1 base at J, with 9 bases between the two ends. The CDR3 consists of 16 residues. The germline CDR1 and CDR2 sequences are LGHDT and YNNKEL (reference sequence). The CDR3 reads CASSQDYGRNTGELFF. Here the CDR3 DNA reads TGTGCCAGCAGCCAAGATTACGGGAGGAACACCGGGGAGCTGTTTTTT. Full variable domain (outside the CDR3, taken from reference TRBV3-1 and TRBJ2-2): DTAVSQTPKYLVTQMGNDKSIKCEQNLGHDTMYWYKQDSKKFLKIMFSYNNKELIINETVPNRFSPKSPDKAHLNLHINSLELGDSAVYFCASSQDYGRNTGELFFGEGSRLTVL.